These T cell receptor beta chains were read from a single sample in a study of blood T cell repertoires in COVID-19. Libraries were prepared by immunoSEQ multiplex PCR; TCRdb keeps only in-frame clonotypes and omits some of them. The repertoire includes about 56,000 clones, approximately 88% of them detected once, and 20% to 25% sits in the top ten. The specimen was peripheral blood. Receptors were obtained from a human donor in a cohort sampled during active COVID-19. The CDR3 runs from the conserved cysteine through the conserved F or W. D genes are given only for firm matches. Clone size, where shown, is once, few, many, or a class for clones that have expanded.

-	-	TRBV4-3	TRBJ2-4	TGCGCCAGCAGCCAAGACTGGGGGGAAAAGGGGACGAACATTCAGTACTTC	CASSQDWGEKGTNIQYF
-	TRBD2	TRBV5-1	TRBJ2-5	TGCGCCAGCAGCTTGGCGGGGGGGCAGGAGACCCAGTACTTC	CASSLAGGQETQYF
few	TRBD1	TRBV4-1	TRBJ2-7	TGCGCCAGCAGCCCAGGACAGGGACCTCACTACGAGCAGTACTTC	CASSPGQGPHYEQYF
-	TRBD1	TRBV5-4	TRBJ2-7	TGTGCCAGCAGCCGACAGGGGGTTGAAGAGCAGTACTTC	CASSRQGVEEQYF
-	-	TRBV18	TRBJ2-4	TGTGCCAGCTCACCAATGGGACTAGCCAAAAACATTCAGTACTTC	CASSPMGLAKNIQYF
-	TRBD1	TRBV19	TRBJ1-5	TGTGCCAGTAGGACAGGGGACGAGAGTCAGCCCCAGCATTTT	CASRTGDESQPQHF
-	-	TRBV10-2	TRBJ2-3	TGCGCCAGCAGTGGGGGCCACGGGGGTGGCACAGATACGCAGTATTTT	CASSGGHGGGTDTQYF
-	-	TRBV4-3	TRBJ2-1	TGCGCCAGCAGCTCTGGCGGGGGCCTCACCTACAATGAGCAGTTCTTC	CASSSGGGLTYNEQFF
-	TRBD2	TRBV9	TRBJ2-1	TGTGCCAGCAGCAAAGGGGGACTAGCCAACAATGAGCAGTTCTTC	CASSKGGLANNEQFF
-	-	TRBV6-2/TRBV6-3	TRBJ1-5	TGTGCCAGCAGTCGGGCGGATACAGGTCAGCATTTT	CASSRADTGQHF
-	TRBD1	TRBV18	TRBJ2-1	TGTGCCAGCTCACCGGGACAGGGAGACTACAATGAGCAGTTCTTC	CASSPGQGDYNEQFF
-	TRBD2	TRBV7-7	TRBJ2-1	TGTGCCAGCAGCTTAGAGTTAGCGGGGGGCCCCTACAATGAGCAGTTCTTC	CASSLELAGGPYNEQFF
-	TRBD1	TRBV6-5	TRBJ2-1	TGTGCCAGCAGTCGGGACAGCTACAATGAGCAGTTCTTC	CASSRDSYNEQFF
-	TRBD1	TRBV5-1	TRBJ2-3	TGCGCCAGCAGCTTGGCCGGGACAGGGGACGATACGCAGTATTTT	CASSLAGTGDDTQYF
-	-	TRBV4-1	TRBJ1-2	TGCGCCAGCAGCCAAGATCTCAGGGGCCTGAACTATGGCTACACCTTC	CASSQDLRGLNYGYTF
-	TRBD1	TRBV30	TRBJ1-3	TGTGCCTGGAGTGTGGGACAGGGTGTAGACACCATATATTTT	CAWSVGQGVDTIYF
-	TRBD1	TRBV6-2/TRBV6-3	TRBJ1-5	TGTGCCAGCAGTCGCCGGGACAGCTATAGCAATCAGCCCCAGCATTTT	CASSRRDSYSNQPQHF
once	TRBD1	TRBV6-5	TRBJ2-7	TGTGCCAGCAGTCCGGGACAGGGAAGCTCCTACGAGCAGTACTTC	CASSPGQGSSYEQYF
few	-	TRBV5-4	TRBJ1-2	TGTGCCAGCAGAGGGGTGCCCCTAAAGGGTTGGGGCTACACCTTC	CASRGVPLKGWGYTF
-	TRBD1	TRBV5-4	TRBJ2-1	TGTGCCAGCAGCTTGAGGGGGCTGCAGTATGAGCAGTTCTTC	CASSLRGLQYEQFF
once	-	TRBV7-3	TRBJ2-5	TGTGCCAGCAGCCCAGGAAATTCCGTGGTTGGAGAGACCCAGTACTTC	CASSPGNSVVGETQYF
once	-	TRBV11-2	TRBJ2-5	TGTGCCAGCAGCAGACAGGACCAAGAGACCCAGTACTTC	CASSRQDQETQYF
-	-	TRBV5-6	TRBJ2-5	TGTGCCAGCAGCTTGTCTATGGTTCTTCGGCAAGAGACCCAGTACTTC	CASSLSMVLRQETQYF
-	TRBD2	TRBV13	TRBJ2-7	TGTGCCAGCAGCCTAACTGGACTAGCGGGGGTCTCCTACGAGCAGTACTTC	CASSLTGLAGVSYEQYF
-	-	TRBV6-2/TRBV6-3	TRBJ2-7	TGTGCCAGCAGTTACCTACAGGGAGCCTACGAGCAGTACTTC	CASSYLQGAYEQYF
-	TRBD1	TRBV30	TRBJ1-2	TGTGCCTGGAACAGGGGGCTGTATGGCTACACCTTC	CAWNRGLYGYTF
-	TRBD1	TRBV25-1	TRBJ1-2	TGTGCCAGCAGGGGACAGGACAACTATGGCTACACCTTC	CASRGQDNYGYTF
-	-	TRBV10-3	TRBJ1-3	TGTGCCATCAGTGACAGGGAAAGAAGAGGTGGCTCTGGAAACACCATATATTTT	CAISDRERRGGSGNTIYF
once	-	TRBV6-2/TRBV6-3	TRBJ1-1	TGTGCCAGCAGCTTAGACAGACCGAACACTGAAGCTTTCTTT	CASSLDRPNTEAFF
-	-	TRBV18	TRBJ2-6	TGTGCCAGCTCACTGACGACGGGGGCTGGGGCCAACGTCCTGACTTTC	CASSLTTGAGANVLTF
-	TRBD2	TRBV24-1	TRBJ2-2	TGTGCCACCATGGCTAGCGGATACACCGGGGAGCTGTTTTTT	CATMASGYTGELFF
-	-	TRBV7-9	TRBJ2-2	TGTGCCAGCAGCCGACAGTCCGGGGAGCTGTTTTTT	CASSRQSGELFF
-	TRBD1	TRBV4-1	TRBJ2-3	TGCGCCAGCAGCCCTCGGACAGGGGCGGATACGCAGTATTTT	CASSPRTGADTQYF
-	-	TRBV11-2	TRBJ2-2	TGTGCCAGCAGCTTATACAGACCGAACACCGGGGAGCTGTTTTTT	CASSLYRPNTGELFF
-	TRBD2	TRBV10-3	TRBJ2-5	TGTGCCGCAAGCGGGGGTAACTCAGAGACCCAGTACTTC	CAASGGNSETQYF
-	-	TRBV27	TRBJ2-7	TGTGCCAGCAGTTTATTCCAGGACTCCTACGAGCAGTACTTC	CASSLFQDSYEQYF
-	TRBD2	TRBV4-1	TRBJ2-5	TGCGCCAGCAGCCCCGGGGGGGACCCACGGGAGACCCAGTACTTC	CASSPGGDPRETQYF
-	-	TRBV19	TRBJ2-1	TGTGCCAGTAAGGCGGCCACATCATTCAATGAGCAGTTCTTC	CASKAATSFNEQFF
few	-	TRBV5-1	TRBJ2-7	TGCGCCAGCAGCCCGGAGGCAGCCTACGAGCAGTACTTC	CASSPEAAYEQYF
-	TRBD2	TRBV12-3/TRBV12-4	TRBJ2-4	TGTGCCAGCTTTGGGGGAGGGAACATTCAGTACTTC	CASFGGGNIQYF
-	TRBD1	TRBV3-1/TRBV3-2	TRBJ2-2	TGTGCCAGCAGCCAAGGGTATATCCGGACAGGGGTACGGGAGCTGTTTTTT	CASSQGYIRTGVRELFF
-	-	TRBV19	TRBJ1-2	TGTGCCAGTAGTCAAGACAGAGCTAACTATGGCTACACCTTC	CASSQDRANYGYTF
-	-	TRBV27	TRBJ1-2	TGTGCCAGCAGTACCCGGACTGATGATAACTATGGCTACACCTTC	CASSTRTDDNYGYTF
-	-	TRBV27	TRBJ1-4	TGTGCCAGCAGTTTCGCGGCAACTAATGAAAAACTGTTTTTT	CASSFAATNEKLFF
-	-	TRBV7-9	TRBJ2-4	TGTGCCAGCAGCTTCACAGAGAATCTAGCCAAAAACATTCAGTACTTC	CASSFTENLAKNIQYF
once	-	TRBV20-1	TRBJ1-2	TGCAGTGCCCGGGGGGGTGTTGGCTACACCTTC	CSARGGVGYTF
-	-	TRBV5-6	TRBJ2-7	TGTGCCAGCAGCCTGACACTGAGCTCCTACGAGCAGTACTTC	CASSLTLSSYEQYF
-	TRBD2	TRBV18	TRBJ2-7	TGTGCCAGCTCACCAGGGACTAGCGGGAGTGGCGAGCAGTACTTC	CASSPGTSGSGEQYF
-	TRBD1	TRBV18	TRBJ1-5	TGTGCCAGCTCACCAACAGGGGTGGGCAGTCAGCCCCAGCATTTT	CASSPTGVGSQPQHF
-	-	TRBV7-2	TRBJ1-2	TGTGCCAGCAGCTTAGCGCGAGGTAGACAGTATGGCTACACCTTC	CASSLARGRQYGYTF
-	TRBD1	TRBV29-1	TRBJ2-7	TGCAGCGTTGCACGGATACAGGGGCTTTCGTACGAGCAGTACTTC	CSVARIQGLSYEQYF